Below are 20 T cell receptor beta chains sequenced from a single sample in a study of Tregs in tolerant kidney transplant recipients. TCRdb keeps only in-frame clones here, not all; method: immunoSEQ multiplex PCR. The table records tens of thousands of clones, 93% of them present only once. Mixed chimerism was transient after nonmyeloablative marrow transplants from related graft donors. The specimen comprised CD4+ T cells from blood (PBMCs), sampled 12 months after the transplant. The receptors shown here come from a human patient who received a combined kidney and bone marrow transplant. Some T cells may be supplied by the graft donor.

This clone was counted between two and nine times. V is TRBV7-6 and J is TRBJ1-3; D remains unclear. The CDR3 totals 15 residues. V lost 1 base and J lost 0, with 7 bases in between. From germline, CDR1 is SGHVS and CDR2 FNYEAQ. The CDR3 DNA follows: TGTGCCAGCAGCTTAGGTCCTATCTCTGGAAACACCATATATTTT. Amino acids: CASSLGPISGNTIYF.

The genes are TRBV29-1 and TRBJ2-3; tentative D call: TRBD1 (5 bases). This CDR3 spans 13 amino acids. V gave up 2 bases and J gave up 3 bases, with 9 bases separating them. The germline CDR1 and CDR2 sequences are SQVTM and ANQGSEA. CDR3 sequence reads: CSVESAGTDTQYF. CDR3 sequence (DNA): TGCAGCGTTGAAAGTGCAGGGACAGATACGCAGTATTTT.

The chain couples TRBV7-2 to TRBJ1-4, with D possibly matching TRBD1 (5 bases). Germline CDR1 is SGHTA and CDR2 is FQGNSA. CDR3 length: 15 amino acids. The V and J ends lost 0 bases and 3 bases respectively, with 8 bases between them. The CDR3 region is CASSLARQPNEKLFF. The CDR3 DNA follows: TGTGCCAGCAGCTTAGCGAGACAGCCTAATGAAAAACTGTTTTTT.

The chain is built from TRBV28 and TRBJ2-1; TRBD2 aligns across 11 bases. The germline gives CDR1 MDHEN, CDR2 SYDVKM. The CDR3 has 19 residues. The junction had 21 bases not matched to a gene; V was cut back by 5 bases and J by 9 bases. The CDR3 reads CASSRRGFSLAGGGGEQFF. The CDR3 DNA reads as TGTGCCAGCAGTAGACGCGGGTTTTCGTTAGCGGGAGGGGGGGGTGAGCAGTTCTTC.

The chain is built from TRBV30 and TRBJ2-5; TRBD1 aligns across 11 bases. J was trimmed by 4 bases and V by 0 bases; bases with no gene match: 10. This CDR3 has 17 residues. Germline values: CDR1 GTSNPN, CDR2 SVGIG (reference sequence). The CDR3 bases are TGTGCCTGGAGTGTACTCGGGACAGGGGGTCCGCGAGAGACCCAGTACTTC. This translates into CAWSVLGTGGPRETQYF.

This chain joins TRBV7-3 and TRBJ1-1; D perhaps matches TRBD1 (5 bases). V gave up 5 bases and J gave up 1 base, with 11 bases separating them. The length of the CDR3 is 14 residues. The germline CDR1 and CDR2 sequences are SGHTA and FQGTGA. The CDR3 sequence is CASSQDSRNTEAFF. The CDR3 DNA is TGTGCCAGCAGCCAAGACAGTAGGAACACTGAAGCTTTCTTT. The entire variable domain, with the rest obtained from reference TRBV7-3 and TRBJ1-1, is as follows: GAGVSQTPSNKVTEKGKYVELRCDPISGHTALYWYRQSLGQGPEFLIYFQGTGAADDSGLPNDRFFAVRPEGSVSTLKIQRTERGDSAVYLCASSQDSRNTEAFFGQGTRLTVV.

With respect to this clone: In the same sample, other DNA sequences code for this CDR3. The rearrangement joins TRBV18 to TRBJ2-2, with D possibly TRBD1 on 6 matching bases. The length of the CDR3 is 15 residues. V lost 3 bases, J lost 2 bases, and 10 bases lay in between. Germline CDR1 reads KGHSH; CDR2 reads LQKENI. CDR3: CASSPRTENTGELFF. The CDR3 DNA reads TGTGCCAGCTCACCCCGGACAGAAAACACCGGGGAGCTGTTTTTT. Looking up the rest from reference TRBV18 and TRBJ2-2 gives the full variable domain: NAGVMQNPRHLVRRRGQEARLRCSPMKGHSHVYWYRQLPEEGLKFMVYLQKENIIDESGMPKERFSAEFPKEGPSILRIQQVVRGDSAAYFCASSPRTENTGELFFGEGSRLTVL.

The chain combines TRBV11-3 with TRBJ2-2, with unresolved D. V was clipped by 5 bases and J by 1 base, with 11 bases between them. Germline CDR1 and CDR2: SGHNT and YENEEA. The CDR3 has 15 amino acids. The CDR3, as DNA: TGTGCCAGCAGCCCTTTGGGCCAGAACACCGGGGAGCTGTTTTTT. It translates to CASSPLGQNTGELFF. Variable domain in full (rest from reference TRBV11-3 and TRBJ2-2): EAGVVQSPRYKIIEKKQPVAFWCNPISGHNTLYWYLQNLGQGPELLIRYENEEAVDDSQLPKDRFSAERLKGVDSTLKIQPAELGDSAVYLCASSPLGQNTGELFFGEGSRLTVL.

The chain uses TRBV18 and TRBJ2-3; D ambiguous. CDR3 length equals 13 residues. Germline V gives CDR1 KGHSH, CDR2 LQKENI. Trimming cost V 3 bases and J 4 bases, with 8 bases left between them. The chain's CDR3 is CASSPVGSDTQYF. The CDR3 DNA reads as TGTGCCAGCTCACCCGTCGGGTCAGATACGCAGTATTTT.

This clone was picked up a small number of times. The chain joins TRBV19 to TRBJ1-2; D may be TRBD1 (6 bases). CDR1 LNHDA and CDR2 SQIVND come from the germline V gene (reference sequence). The CDR3 is 18 amino acids. V lost 10 bases, J lost 2 bases, and 29 bases lay in between. The CDR3 DNA follows: TGTGCCACCGGAGCCAGTTACCTCAGGGGTCGCAGGAACTATGGCTACACCTTC. Its translation: CATGASYLRGRRNYGYTF. The full variable domain, in which reference TRBV19 and TRBJ1-2 provide the parts outside the CDR3, is DGGITQSPKYLFRKEGQNVTLSCEQNLNHDAMYWYRQDPGQGLRLIYYSQIVNDFQKGDIAEGYSVSREKKESFPLTVTSAQKNPTAFYLCATGASYLRGRRNYGYTFGSGTRLTVV.

The chain recombines TRBV7-3 with TRBJ2-5, with D perhaps matching TRBD2 (6 bases). Germline V gives CDR1 SGHTA, CDR2 FQGTGA. Trimming cost V 2 bases and J 1 base, with 8 bases left between them. The CDR3 is 14 amino acids. For the CDR3, the DNA is TGTGCCAGCAGCTTAGGAGGGGTCCAAGAGACCCAGTACTTC. Translating gives CASSLGGVQETQYF.

This clone has only one observation. V is TRBV29-1 and J is TRBJ2-7, with TRBD1 matching over 7 bases. The CDR3 loop spans 15 amino acids. V lost 3 bases and J lost 3; bases outside the gene matches: 11. CDR1 SQVTM and CDR2 ANQGSEA come from the germline V gene. The CDR3 here is CSVDRGTGALYEQYF. The CDR3 coding sequence is TGCAGCGTTGATAGGGGTACAGGGGCCCTCTACGAGCAGTACTTC.

The V and J genes are TRBV19 and TRBJ2-7, with D possibly matching TRBD1 (6 bases). Germline values: CDR1 LNHDA, CDR2 SQIVND (reference sequence). This CDR3 region has 14 residues. V shed 4 bases and J shed 1 base, with 11 bases lying between them. The CDR3, as DNA: TGTGCCAGTAGTAGGGCAGGGGTTTCCTACGAGCAGTACTTC. It encodes CASSRAGVSYEQYF.

This clone has only a few counts. The chain joins TRBV7-3 to TRBJ2-5; D is possibly TRBD2 (5 bases). CDR3 length equals 14 residues. Between the trimmed V and J ends, which lost 6 bases and 6 bases, there was a span of 17 bases. From germline, CDR1 is SGHTA and CDR2 FQGTGA. CDR3 sequence reads: CASSQIAGEKTQYF. CDR3 sequence (DNA): TGTGCCAGCAGTCAAATCGCGGGTGAAAAGACCCAGTACTTC. The complete variable domain, with remaining parts taken from reference TRBV7-3 and TRBJ2-5, reads GAGVSQTPSNKVTEKGKYVELRCDPISGHTALYWYRQSLGQGPEFLIYFQGTGAADDSGLPNDRFFAVRPEGSVSTLKIQRTERGDSAVYLCASSQIAGEKTQYFGPGTRLLVL.

V and J are TRBV18 and TRBJ1-1; a weak D match, TRBD1 (6 bases). V was trimmed by 0 bases and J by 9 bases, leaving 11 bases between them. This CDR3 is 13 amino acids long. Germline CDR1 is KGHSH and CDR2 is LQKENI. In DNA, the CDR3 is TGTGCCAGCTCACCACCGGGCCAGGGGAAAGCTTTCTTT. Its protein is CASSPPGQGKAFF.

V and J are TRBV9 and TRBJ2-2; D is unclear. The CDR3 is 15 residues long. The germline V gene encodes CDR1 SGDLS and CDR2 YYNGEE. V shed 3 bases and J shed 5 bases, with 14 bases lying between them. The CDR3 bases are TGTGCCAGCAGCGCTCAAGCCAGCGTAACCGGGGAGCTGTTTTTT. As protein: CASSAQASVTGELFF. Full variable domain (remainder filled in from reference TRBV9 and TRBJ2-2): DSGVTQTPKHLITATGQRVTLRCSPRSGDLSVYWYQQSLDQGLQFLIQYYNGEERAKGNILERFSAQQFPDLHSELNLSSLELGDSALYFCASSAQASVTGELFFGEGSRLTVL.

The chain has TRBV4-3 and TRBJ2-3, with D uncertain. V was clipped by 4 bases and J by 0 bases, with 11 bases between them. Germline V gene data show CDR1 as LGHNA and CDR2 as YSLEER. CDR3 size: 15 residues. The CDR3 sequence: CASSRGEVSTDTQYF. The CDR3 bases are TGCGCCAGCAGCCGCGGAGAAGTTAGCACAGATACGCAGTATTTT.

This sequence joins TRBV7-9 and TRBJ2-1; 11 bases align to TRBD2. Germline values: CDR1 SEHNR, CDR2 FQNEAQ (reference sequence). With 7 bases clipped from V and 4 bases from J, the junction kept 6 bases outside the gene matches. CDR3 length: 15 residues. The CDR3 nucleotides are TGTGCCAGCATCTCACTAGCGGGAGTTTACAATGAGCAGTTCTTC. Translation: CASISLAGVYNEQFF.

The V and J genes are TRBV18 and TRBJ2-5; TRBD2 matches 13 bases. Judging by the DNA end, TRBJ2-7 fits better; the J call may be wrong. Germline CDR1 reads KGHSH; CDR2 reads LQKENI. The CDR3 length is 16 residues. DNA of the CDR3: TGTGCCAGCTCACCTAGGACTAGCGGGAGTTTCTACGAGCAGTACTTC. Its translation is CASSPRTSGSFYEQYF.

The chain has TRBV5-1 and TRBJ2-2, with a weak D call TRBD2 (6 bases). The CDR3 is 16 residues long. V lost 0 bases and J lost 1, with 10 bases in between. Germline V gene lookup returns CDR1 SGHRS and CDR2 YFSETQ. CDR3 protein: CASSLAGGGNTGELFF. The CDR3 DNA follows: TGCGCCAGCAGCTTGGCCGGGGGAGGGAACACCGGGGAGCTGTTTTTT.